Listed below are T cell receptor beta chains from one sample, sequenced in a study of cytomegalovirus exposure and HLA in healthy donors. The method was immunoSEQ multiplex PCR; TCRdb's version includes in-frame clones alone and lacks a portion of them. The profile shows under 200,000 clones, approximately 73% of them singletons. Source material: PBMCs. The receptor set was obtained from a man aged 45 to 65 in good health and CMV-seronegative. Each CDR3 is given with its conserved first and last residue. Fields, in order: V gene, J gene, clone size, D gene, CDR3 length, CDR3 protein, CDR3 DNA. D genes are given only for firm matches. Part of the rows lack a size; the others show once, few, many or a class for expanded clones.

TRBV5-4	TRBJ1-1	-	-	15	CASSPLASHNTEAFF	TGTGCCAGCAGCCCCCTGGCCTCCCACAACACTGAAGCTTTCTTT
TRBV5-1	TRBJ2-3	-	-	15	CASSLGQGITDTQYF	TGCGCCAGCAGCTTGGGGCAGGGGATCACAGATACGCAGTATTTT
TRBV29-1	TRBJ2-3	-	TRBD2	15	CSVDKRGVGTDTQYF	TGCAGCGTTGATAAGCGGGGGGTAGGCACAGATACGCAGTATTTT
TRBV27	TRBJ1-2	few	TRBD1	13	CASSLDRVRGYTF	TGTGCCAGCAGCTTGGACAGGGTGCGGGGCTACACCTTC
TRBV6-5	TRBJ1-2	-	-	14	CASSFRDTNYGYTF	TGTGCCAGCAGCTTCCGGGACACGAACTATGGCTACACCTTC
TRBV11-1	TRBJ1-1	once	-	12	CASRVMGAEAFF	TGTGCCAGCAGGGTTATGGGCGCTGAAGCTTTCTTT
TRBV28	TRBJ2-7	-	-	16	CASSFEPTENSYEQYF	TGTGCCAGCAGTTTTGAACCTACTGAAAACTCCTACGAGCAGTACTTC
TRBV5-1	TRBJ2-1	-	TRBD2	17	CASSSTPLAGALNEQFF	TGCGCCAGCAGCTCGACCCCGCTAGCGGGGGCCCTCAATGAGCAGTTCTTC
TRBV6-4	TRBJ2-2	-	-	13	CASGTSNTGELFF	TGTGCCAGCGGGACATCGAACACCGGGGAGCTGTTTTTT
TRBV6-1	TRBJ1-1	-	-	14	CASSAQGATTEAFF	TGTGCCAGCAGTGCACAGGGTGCAACAACTGAAGCTTTCTTT
TRBV5-6	TRBJ1-6	-	TRBD1	14	CASSRTGAGSPLHF	TGTGCCAGCAGCCGCACAGGGGCCGGTTCACCCCTCCACTTT
TRBV27	TRBJ2-2	-	-	16	CASSLRGGMNTGELFF	TGTGCCAGCAGTTTACGCGGGGGCATGAACACCGGGGAGCTGTTTTTT
TRBV6-1	TRBJ1-3	-	-	13	CASSVTVGNTIYF	TGTGCCAGCAGTGTAACAGTAGGAAACACCATATATTTT
TRBV5-1	TRBJ2-2	-	TRBD1	15	CASRYRGLNTGELFF	TGCGCCAGCAGATACAGGGGGCTTAACACCGGGGAGCTGTTTTTT
TRBV19	TRBJ2-2	-	-	15	CASSIPGTNTGELFF	TGTGCCAGTAGTATTCCAGGGACGAACACCGGGGAGCTGTTTTTT
TRBV10-1	TRBJ1-1	-	-	12	CASSDGAVEAFF	TGCGCCAGCAGTGATGGGGCAGTGGAAGCTTTCTTT
TRBV7-9	TRBJ2-7	-	TRBD1	15	CASSLGQGRLHEQYF	TGTGCCAGCAGCTTAGGACAGGGCCGGTTGCACGAGCAGTACTTC